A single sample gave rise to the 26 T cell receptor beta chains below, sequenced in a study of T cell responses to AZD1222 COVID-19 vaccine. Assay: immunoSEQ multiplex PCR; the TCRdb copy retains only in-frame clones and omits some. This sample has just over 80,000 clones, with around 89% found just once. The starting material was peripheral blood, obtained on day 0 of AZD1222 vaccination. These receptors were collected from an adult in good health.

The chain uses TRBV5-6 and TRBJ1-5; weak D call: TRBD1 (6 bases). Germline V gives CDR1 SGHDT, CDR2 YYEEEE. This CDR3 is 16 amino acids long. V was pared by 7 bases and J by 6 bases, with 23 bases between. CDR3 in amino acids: CASRRWVGGMSQPQHF. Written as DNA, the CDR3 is TGTGCCAGCCGGAGATGGGTAGGGGGAATGTCTCAGCCCCAGCATTTT.

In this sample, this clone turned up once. This chain's CDR3 is CASSPASGTGAAKGHGYTF. The CDR3 region has the DNA TGCGCCAGCAGCCCCGCTTCCGGGACAGGGGCTGCAAAAGGCCATGGCTACACCTTC. The chain is built from TRBV5-1 and TRBJ1-2; TRBD1 matches at 10 bases. With V trimmed by 4 bases and J by 6 bases, 21 bases remained unmatched. This CDR3 is built from 19 residues. Germline V gives CDR1 SGHRS, CDR2 YFSETQ.

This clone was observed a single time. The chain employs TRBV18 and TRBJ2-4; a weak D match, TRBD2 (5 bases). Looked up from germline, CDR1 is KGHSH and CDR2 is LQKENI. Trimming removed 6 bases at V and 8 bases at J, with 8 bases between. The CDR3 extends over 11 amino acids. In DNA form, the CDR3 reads TGTGCCAGCTCGGACGGGGACATTCAGTACTTC. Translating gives CASSDGDIQYF.

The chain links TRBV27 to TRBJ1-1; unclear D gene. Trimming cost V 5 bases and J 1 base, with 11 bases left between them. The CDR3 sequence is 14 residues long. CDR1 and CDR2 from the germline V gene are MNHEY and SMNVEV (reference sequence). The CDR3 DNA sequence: TGTGCCAGCAGTAAAGGGTTTACGAACACTGAAGCTTTCTTT. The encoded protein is CASSKGFTNTEAFF.

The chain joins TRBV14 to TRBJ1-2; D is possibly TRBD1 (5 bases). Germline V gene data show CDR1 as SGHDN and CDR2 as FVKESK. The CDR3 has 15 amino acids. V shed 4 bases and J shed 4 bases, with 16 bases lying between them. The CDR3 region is CASSRGSARAYGYTF. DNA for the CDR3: TGTGCCAGCAGCCGCGGATCGGCCAGGGCCTATGGCTACACCTTC.

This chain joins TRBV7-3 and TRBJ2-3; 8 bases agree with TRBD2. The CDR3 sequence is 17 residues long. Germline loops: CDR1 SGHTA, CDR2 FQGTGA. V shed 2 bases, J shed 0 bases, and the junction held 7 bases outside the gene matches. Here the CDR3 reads CASSLYDRGGSTDTQYF. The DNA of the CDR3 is TGTGCCAGCAGCTTATATGATCGGGGGGGTAGCACAGATACGCAGTATTTT.

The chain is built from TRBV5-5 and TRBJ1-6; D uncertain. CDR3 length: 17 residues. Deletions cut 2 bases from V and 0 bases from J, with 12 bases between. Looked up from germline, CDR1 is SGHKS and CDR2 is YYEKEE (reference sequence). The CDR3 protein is CASSLVQESSYNSPLHF. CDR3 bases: TGTGCCAGCAGCTTAGTGCAGGAGAGCTCCTATAATTCACCCCTCCACTTT.

The DNA of the CDR3 is TGTGCCAGCAGTGGTGGACAGTCTAGAACTGAAGCTTTCTTT. It codes for CASSGGQSRTEAFF. The chain is built from TRBV6-6 and TRBJ1-1, with D possibly being TRBD1 (6 bases). This CDR3 region has 14 residues. The germline V and J ends were trimmed by 5 bases and 5 bases, with 15 bases remaining between them. Per the germline V gene, CDR1 is MNHNY and CDR2 is SVGAGI (reference sequence).

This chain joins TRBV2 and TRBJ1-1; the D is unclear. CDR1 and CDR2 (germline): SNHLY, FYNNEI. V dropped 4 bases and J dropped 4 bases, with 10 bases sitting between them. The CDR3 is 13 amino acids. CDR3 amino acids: CASSVLRITEAFF. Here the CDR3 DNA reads TGTGCCAGCAGTGTTCTCAGAATCACTGAAGCTTTCTTT.

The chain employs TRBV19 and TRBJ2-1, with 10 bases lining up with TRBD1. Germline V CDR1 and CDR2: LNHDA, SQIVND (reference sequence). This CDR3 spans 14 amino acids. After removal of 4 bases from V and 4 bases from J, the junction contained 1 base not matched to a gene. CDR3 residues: CASSTGQGYNEQFF. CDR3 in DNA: TGTGCCAGTAGTACGGGACAGGGGTACAATGAGCAGTTCTTC. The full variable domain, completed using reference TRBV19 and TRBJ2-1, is DGGITQSPKYLFRKEGQNVTLSCEQNLNHDAMYWYRQDPGQGLRLIYYSQIVNDFQKGDIAEGYSVSREKKESFPLTVTSAQKNPTAFYLCASSTGQGYNEQFFGPGTRLTVL.

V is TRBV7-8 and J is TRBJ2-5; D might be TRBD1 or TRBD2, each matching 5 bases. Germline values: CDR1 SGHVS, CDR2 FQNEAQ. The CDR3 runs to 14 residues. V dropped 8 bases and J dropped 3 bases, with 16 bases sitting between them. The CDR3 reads CASRTRRWEETQYF. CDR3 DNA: TGTGCCAGCCGGACAAGGAGGTGGGAAGAGACCCAGTACTTC. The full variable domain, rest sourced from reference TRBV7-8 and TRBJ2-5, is GAGVSQSPRYKVAKRGQDVALRCDPISGHVSLFWYQQALGQGPEFLTYFQNEAQLDKSGLPSDRFFAERPEGSVSTLKIQRTQQEDSAVYLCASRTRRWEETQYFGPGTRLLVL.

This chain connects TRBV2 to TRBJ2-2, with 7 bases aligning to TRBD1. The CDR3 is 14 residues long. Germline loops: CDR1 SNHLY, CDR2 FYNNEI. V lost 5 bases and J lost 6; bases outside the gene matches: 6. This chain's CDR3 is CASSLQGEPGELFF. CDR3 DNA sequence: TGTGCCAGCAGTTTGCAGGGGGAGCCCGGGGAGCTGTTTTTT.

For the CDR3, the DNA is TGTGCCTGGAGTGGGATTAGACGGGACACTGAAGCTTTCTTT. It specifies CAWSGIRRDTEAFF. The rearrangement joins TRBV30 to TRBJ1-1; D unclear. This CDR3 contains 14 residues. V shed 1 base and J shed 3 bases, with 12 bases lying between them. CDR1 and CDR2 from the germline V gene are GTSNPN and SVGIG (reference sequence).

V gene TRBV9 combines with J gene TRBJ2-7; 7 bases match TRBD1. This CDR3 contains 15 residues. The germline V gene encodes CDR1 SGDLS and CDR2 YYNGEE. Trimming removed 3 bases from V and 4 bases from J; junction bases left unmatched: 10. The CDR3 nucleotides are TGTGCCAGCAGCGAACAGACCGGGACAGATTACGAGCAGTACTTC. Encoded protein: CASSEQTGTDYEQYF.

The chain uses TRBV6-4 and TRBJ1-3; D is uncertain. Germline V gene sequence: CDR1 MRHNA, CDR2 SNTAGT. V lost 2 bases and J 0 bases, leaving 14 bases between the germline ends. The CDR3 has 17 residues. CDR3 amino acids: CASSDGKGTFSGNTIYF. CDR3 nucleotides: TGTGCCAGCAGTGACGGTAAGGGTACTTTCTCTGGAAACACCATATATTTT.

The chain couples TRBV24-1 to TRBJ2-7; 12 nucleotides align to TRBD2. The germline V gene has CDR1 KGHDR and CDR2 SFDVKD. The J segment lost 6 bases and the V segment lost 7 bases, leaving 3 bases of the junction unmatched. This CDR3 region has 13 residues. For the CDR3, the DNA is TGTGCCACCAGCGGACTAGCGGGGCGCGAGCAGTACTTC. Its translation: CATSGLAGREQYF.

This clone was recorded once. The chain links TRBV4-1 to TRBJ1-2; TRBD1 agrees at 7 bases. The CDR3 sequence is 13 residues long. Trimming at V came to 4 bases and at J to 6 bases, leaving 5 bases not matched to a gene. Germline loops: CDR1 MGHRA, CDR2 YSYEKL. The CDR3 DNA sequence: TGCGCCAGCAGCCGAGGACAGGAAAATGGCTACACCTTC. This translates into CASSRGQENGYTF.

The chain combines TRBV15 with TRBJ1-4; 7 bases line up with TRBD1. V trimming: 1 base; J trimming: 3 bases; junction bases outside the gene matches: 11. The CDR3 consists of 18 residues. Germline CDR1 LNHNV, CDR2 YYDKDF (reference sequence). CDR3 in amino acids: CATSRGDRTFLSNEKLFF. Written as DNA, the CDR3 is TGTGCCACCAGCAGAGGGGACAGAACCTTTCTATCTAATGAAAAACTGTTTTTT.

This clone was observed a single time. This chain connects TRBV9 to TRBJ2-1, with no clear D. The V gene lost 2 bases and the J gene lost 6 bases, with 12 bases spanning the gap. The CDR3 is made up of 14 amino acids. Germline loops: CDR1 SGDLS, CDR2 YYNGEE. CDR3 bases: TGTGCCAGCAGCGTTTCAGGACGGATCAATGAGCAGTTCTTC. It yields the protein CASSVSGRINEQFF.

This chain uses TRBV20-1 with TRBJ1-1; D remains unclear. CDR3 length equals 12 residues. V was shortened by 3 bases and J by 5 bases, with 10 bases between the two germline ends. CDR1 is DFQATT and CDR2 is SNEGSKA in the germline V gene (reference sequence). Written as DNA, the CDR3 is TGCAGTGCTAGTCGGGGTAAAACTGAAGCTTTCTTT. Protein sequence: CSASRGKTEAFF.

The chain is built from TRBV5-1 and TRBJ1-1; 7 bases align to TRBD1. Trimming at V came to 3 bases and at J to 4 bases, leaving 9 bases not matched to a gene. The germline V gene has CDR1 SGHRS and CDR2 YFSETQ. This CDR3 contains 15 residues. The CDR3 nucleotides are TGCGCCAGCAGCTATATCCCGACAGGGCGCACTGAAGCTTTCTTT. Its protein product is CASSYIPTGRTEAFF.

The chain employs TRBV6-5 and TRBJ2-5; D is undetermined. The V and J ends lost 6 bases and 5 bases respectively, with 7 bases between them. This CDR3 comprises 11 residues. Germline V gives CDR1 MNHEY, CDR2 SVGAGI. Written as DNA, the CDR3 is TGTGCCAGCAGGGCGTTTGAGACCCAGTACTTC. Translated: CASRAFETQYF.

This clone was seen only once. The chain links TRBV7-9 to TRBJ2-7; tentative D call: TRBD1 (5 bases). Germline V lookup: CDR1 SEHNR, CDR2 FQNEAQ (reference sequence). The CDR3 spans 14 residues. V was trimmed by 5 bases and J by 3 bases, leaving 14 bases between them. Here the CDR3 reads CASSVRDRYYEQYF. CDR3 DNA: TGTGCCAGCAGCGTAAGAGACAGATACTACGAGCAGTACTTC.

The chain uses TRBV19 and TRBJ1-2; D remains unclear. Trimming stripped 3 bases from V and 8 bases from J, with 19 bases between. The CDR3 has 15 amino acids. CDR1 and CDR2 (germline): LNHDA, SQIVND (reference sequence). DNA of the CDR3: TGTGCCAGTAGTATTAAAGGGCCGCAGGCCGGCGGCTACACCTTC. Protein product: CASSIKGPQAGGYTF.

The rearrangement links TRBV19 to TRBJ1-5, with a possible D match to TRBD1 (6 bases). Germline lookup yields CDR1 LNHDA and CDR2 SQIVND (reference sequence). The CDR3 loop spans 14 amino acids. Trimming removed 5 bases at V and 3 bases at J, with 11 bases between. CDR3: CASSLGAYNQPQHF. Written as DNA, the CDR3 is TGTGCCAGTAGTCTGGGGGCTTACAATCAGCCCCAGCATTTT.

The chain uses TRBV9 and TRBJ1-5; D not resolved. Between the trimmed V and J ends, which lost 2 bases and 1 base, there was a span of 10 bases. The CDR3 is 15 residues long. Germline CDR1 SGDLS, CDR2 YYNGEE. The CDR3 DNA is TGTGCCAGCAGCGTTGAGGGCTTGAGCAATCAGCCCCAGCATTTT. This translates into CASSVEGLSNQPQHF.